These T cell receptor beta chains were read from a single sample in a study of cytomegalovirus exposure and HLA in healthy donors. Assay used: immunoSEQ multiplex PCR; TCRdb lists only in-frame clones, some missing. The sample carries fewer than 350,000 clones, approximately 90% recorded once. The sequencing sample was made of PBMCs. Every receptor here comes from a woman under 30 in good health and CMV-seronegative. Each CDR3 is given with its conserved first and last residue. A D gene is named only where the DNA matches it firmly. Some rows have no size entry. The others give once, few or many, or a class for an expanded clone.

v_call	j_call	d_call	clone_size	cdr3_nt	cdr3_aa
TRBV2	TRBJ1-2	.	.	TGTGCCACCCTAGCCGGGGGGAAAGATGGCTACACCTTC	CATLAGGKDGYTF
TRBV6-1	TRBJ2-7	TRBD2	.	TGTGCCAGCAGTGAAGGGGTCACTAGCGACTACGAGCAGTACTTC	CASSEGVTSDYEQYF
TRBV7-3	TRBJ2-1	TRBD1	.	TGTGCCAGCAGCTCGACAGGGGGTAACAATGAGCAGTTCTTC	CASSSTGGNNEQFF
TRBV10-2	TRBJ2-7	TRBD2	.	TGCGCCAGCAGTGAGTCCTCCTCGGGGGGGACTCAGTACTTC	CASSESSSGGTQYF
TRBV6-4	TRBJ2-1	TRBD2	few	TGTGCCAGCAGTGACGGAGCGGGGGGGCTCCACGAGCAGTTCTTC	CASSDGAGGLHEQFF
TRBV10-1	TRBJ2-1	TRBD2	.	TGCGCCAGCAGTGAGGGCAGGATCGGGAGGAATGAGCAGTTCTTC	CASSEGRIGRNEQFF
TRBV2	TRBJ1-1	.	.	TGTGCCAGCAAGCAGGATAGGAACACTGAAGCTTTCTTT	CASKQDRNTEAFF
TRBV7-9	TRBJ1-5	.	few	TGTTCCAGCAGCTTCGGTGTTACGGGGGGCGGCAATCAGCCCCAGCATTTT	CSSSFGVTGGGNQPQHF
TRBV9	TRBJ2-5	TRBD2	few	TGTGCCAGCAGCGTAGGTGGGGGGGGGCAAGAGACCCAGTACTTC	CASSVGGGGQETQYF
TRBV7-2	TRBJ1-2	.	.	TGTGCCAGCAGCCATCAACAGGGCAACTATGGCTACACCTTC	CASSHQQGNYGYTF
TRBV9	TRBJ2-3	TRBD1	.	TGTGCCAGCAGCGTAGCGGGACAGTCTGCAGATACGCAGTATTTT	CASSVAGQSADTQYF
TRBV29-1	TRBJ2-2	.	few	TGCAGCGTTGGGGGCGGCGGGGAGCTGTTTTTT	CSVGGGGELFF
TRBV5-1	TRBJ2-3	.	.	TGCGCCAGCGGCCGCTGGGGGGGCGTGGGCGACACAGATACGCAGTATTTT	CASGRWGGVGDTDTQYF
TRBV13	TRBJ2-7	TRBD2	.	TGTGCCAGCAGCTCCCAAAGACTAGCGGGCTACGAGCAGTACTTC	CASSSQRLAGYEQYF
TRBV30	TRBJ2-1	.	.	TGTGCCTGGAGTGTAAACAGGGAGCAGTTCTTC	CAWSVNREQFF
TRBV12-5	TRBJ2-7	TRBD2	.	TGTGCTAGTGGTCCCCCAAGGGCGGGAGGCGGAGCTTTGGAGCAGTACTTC	CASGPPRAGGGALEQYF
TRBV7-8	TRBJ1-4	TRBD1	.	TGTGCCAGCAGCTTAGCGCTTGGGACAGGGGGCGAAAAACTGTTTTTT	CASSLALGTGGEKLFF
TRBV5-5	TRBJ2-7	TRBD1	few	TGTGCCAGCAGCGGCCTTGGGACAGCCGAGCAGTACTTC	CASSGLGTAEQYF
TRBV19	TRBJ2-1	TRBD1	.	TGTGCCAGTAGTATCGGGACAGGGAGTTACAATGAGCAGTTCTTC	CASSIGTGSYNEQFF
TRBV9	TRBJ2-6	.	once	TGTGCCAGCAGCCAATCTAACAGTTCTGGGGCCAACGTCCTGACTTTC	CASSQSNSSGANVLTF
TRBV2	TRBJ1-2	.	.	TGTGCCAGCAGTGATACGGGTGACGGCTACACCTTC	CASSDTGDGYTF
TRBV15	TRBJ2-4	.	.	TGTGCCACCAGCAGACCCACAGGGGCTGGAGGGCTAGCCAAAAACATTCAGTACTTC	CATSRPTGAGGLAKNIQYF
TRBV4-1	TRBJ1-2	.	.	TGCGCCAGCAGCCAAGATCCGACAGGCACAAACTATGGCTACACCTTC	CASSQDPTGTNYGYTF
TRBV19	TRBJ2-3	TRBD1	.	TGTGCCAGTAGTATAGACCTGGGACAGCGCACAGATACGCAGTATTTT	CASSIDLGQRTDTQYF
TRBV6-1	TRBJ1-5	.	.	TGTGCCAGCAGTGAACCTAAGACTCGCTTAGTGGATTTT	CASSEPKTRLVDF
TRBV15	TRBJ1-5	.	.	TGTGCCACCAGCCCTGGGCGGGTCAATCAGCCCCAGCATTTT	CATSPGRVNQPQHF
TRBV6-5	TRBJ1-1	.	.	TGTGCCAGCAGTGAATGGTCGAGCACTGAAGCTTTCTTT	CASSEWSSTEAFF
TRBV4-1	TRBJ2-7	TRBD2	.	TGCGCCAGCAGCCAAGGACTAGCGGGGTCCTACGAGCAGTACTTC	CASSQGLAGSYEQYF
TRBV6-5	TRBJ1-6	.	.	TGTGCCAGCAGGCCCCCAGGGCTCCATAATTCACCCCTCCACTTT	CASRPPGLHNSPLHF
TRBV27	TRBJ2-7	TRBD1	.	TGTGCCAGCAGCCCCGGGACAGGGGGCATCCACGAGCAGTACTTC	CASSPGTGGIHEQYF
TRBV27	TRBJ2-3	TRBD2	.	TGTGCCAGCAGTTTACTGACTAGCGGGGGACCCACAGATACGCAGTATTTT	CASSLLTSGGPTDTQYF